The rows below give T cell receptor beta chains drawn from one sample of a study of neurological immune-mediated disorders. Each CDR3 protein gets one entry after TCRdb re-called the 5' RACE reads with MiXCR. The table lists some 80,000 distinct CDR3 sequences, 4.5% to 7.5% of them singletons. Material: PBMCs. Receptors were obtained from a woman aged 55-70 years with multiple sclerosis. The CDR3 runs from the conserved cysteine through the conserved F or W. D genes are given only for firm matches. Some rows mark clone size as missing; the rest say once, few, many or name a class of expanded clone.

clone size	V gene	J gene	D gene	CDR3 DNA	CDR3 protein
many	TRBV18	TRBJ1-2	.	TGTGCCAGCTCACTTGCGGACACCTATGGCTACACCTTC	CASSLADTYGYTF
many	TRBV14	TRBJ2-1	TRBD2	TGTGCCAGCAGCCAAGTTTGGGGAGGGAATGAGCAGTTCTTC	CASSQVWGGNEQFF
many	TRBV5-1	TRBJ2-7	.	TGCGCCAGCAGCAGGGACCTGACCTACGAGCAGTACTTC	CASSRDLTYEQYF
many	TRBV18	TRBJ2-7	.	TGTGCCAGCTCACCTCCCGGGCATTCCTACGAGCAGTACTTC	CASSPPGHSYEQYF
many	TRBV29-1	TRBJ1-3	.	TGCAGCGTCCGTGGGGGAGCTGGAAACACCATATATTTT	CSVRGGAGNTIYF
many	TRBV20-1	TRBJ2-1	TRBD2	TGCAGTGCCCTACGGGGGGGCCCACGCTACAATGAGCAGTTCTTC	CSALRGGPRYNEQFF
many	TRBV4-1	TRBJ2-5	.	TGCGCCAGCAGCCATCACCCGGGACAAAGCCAAGAGACCCAGTACTTC	CASSHHPGQSQETQYF
many	TRBV20-1	TRBJ1-1	.	TGCAGTGCTAGACGGGCAGGGCCGAACACTGAAGCTTTCTTT	CSARRAGPNTEAFF
many	TRBV6-5	TRBJ2-7	.	TGTGCCAGCAGTTACTCGAGGCAGCCCTACGAGCAGTACTTC	CASSYSRQPYEQYF
many	TRBV11-2	TRBJ2-7	.	TGTGCCAGCAGCCCAGCTGGACTCACCTACGAGCAGTACTTC	CASSPAGLTYEQYF
many	TRBV6-5	TRBJ1-3	TRBD1	TGTGCCAGCAGAAACACGGGACAGGGGAGAGGAAACACCATATATTTT	CASRNTGQGRGNTIYF
few	TRBV5-1	TRBJ1-1	TRBD1	TGCGCCAGCAGGACTCGAGGGGGCTCTAACACTGAAGCTTTCTTT	CASRTRGGSNTEAFF
many	TRBV5-1	TRBJ2-1	.	TGCGCCAGCAGCGCGGCGGCGGTGTACAATGAGCAGTTCTTC	CASSAAAVYNEQFF
.	TRBV6-6	TRBJ1-4	.	TGTGTCAGCACCTCAACTAATGAAAAACTGTTTTTT	CVSTSTNEKLFF
many	TRBV4-1	TRBJ2-5	.	TGCGCCAGCAGCCCCGGCGGGGTACAAGAGACCCAGTACTTC	CASSPGGVQETQYF
many	TRBV10-3	TRBJ2-3	TRBD2	TGTGCCATCAGTGAGTCGGCTAGCGGGGGGGCCGCAGATACGCAGTATTTT	CAISESASGGAADTQYF
many	TRBV11-2	TRBJ1-2	.	TGTGCCAGCAGCTCAGAAGCTTATGGCTACACCTTC	CASSSEAYGYTF
many	TRBV18	TRBJ1-2	TRBD1	TGTGCCAGCCCACAACAGGGGGGCTATGGCTACACCTTC	CASPQQGGYGYTF
many	TRBV7-6	TRBJ2-7	.	TGTGCCAGCAGCTCCGGGATGGGGGGTACCTACGAGCAGTACTTC	CASSSGMGGTYEQYF
many	TRBV20-1	TRBJ2-3	TRBD2	TGCAGTGCTCCGACGACTAGCCCTGGGAGTACGCAGTATTTT	CSAPTTSPGSTQYF
many	TRBV15	TRBJ2-7	.	TGTGCCACCAGCAGAGCCTCCCCCTCCAGATACGAGCAGTACTTC	CATSRASPSRYEQYF
.	TRBV10-3	TRBJ1-1	.	TGTGCCATTAGCCAGGGTCCCCAGGGTACTAGTGAAGCTTTCTTT	CAISQGPQGTSEAFF
many	TRBV7-9	TRBJ2-1	TRBD1	TGTGCTTGGGACAGGTGGACCTACAATGAGCAGTTCTTC	CAWDRWTYNEQFF
many	TRBV2	TRBJ2-1	TRBD2	TGTGCCAGCAGTGATAGGGGCGGGGGGACTTACAATGAGCAGTTCTTC	CASSDRGGGTYNEQFF
many	TRBV5-1	TRBJ1-4	.	TGCGCCAGCAGCCCGCAGGGCATCGGTGAAAAACTGTTTTTT	CASSPQGIGEKLFF
many	TRBV7-2	TRBJ2-3	.	TGTGCCAGCAGCAACCTGCGAATTCCTGATACGCAGTATTTT	CASSNLRIPDTQYF
many	TRBV7-9	TRBJ2-7	.	TGTGCCAGCATTCATGGGTTGTTGATACCATCCTACGAGCAGTACTTC	CASIHGLLIPSYEQYF
many	TRBV5-1	TRBJ1-1	.	TGCGCCAGCAGCTTGGGACAGAGACCGAACACTGAAGCTTTCTTT	CASSLGQRPNTEAFF
many	TRBV27	TRBJ2-1	.	TGTGCCAGCACCCTAGGGACCAGCTCCTACAATGAGCAGTTCTTC	CASTLGTSSYNEQFF
many	TRBV6-5	TRBJ2-3	TRBD1	TGTGCCAGCAGTTCCGAGCCAGGGGGTTTCACAGATACGCAGTATTTT	CASSSEPGGFTDTQYF
.	TRBV7-2	TRBJ1-2	.	TGTGCCAGCAGCTTGGATCAGGGTCCCTATGGCTACACCTTC	CASSLDQGPYGYTF
many	TRBV6-5	TRBJ1-2	.	TGTGCCAGCAGTCCACACGTGAGGGCAGATTATGGCTACACCTTC	CASSPHVRADYGYTF
many	TRBV5-1	TRBJ2-3	.	TGCGCCAGCAGCTTGGTAGACCGAACAGATACGCAGTATTTT	CASSLVDRTDTQYF
many	TRBV12-3/TRBV12-4	TRBJ1-1	.	TGTGCCAGCAGTAAGACAGGTTCTCTGAACACTGAAGCTTTCTTT	CASSKTGSLNTEAFF
many	TRBV4-2	TRBJ2-6	.	TGTGCCAGCAGCCCGCGTGGGGCCAACGTCCTGACTTTC	CASSPRGANVLTF
many	TRBV6-5	TRBJ2-7	.	TGTGCCAGCTCGGATACTAACTACGAGCAGTACTTC	CASSDTNYEQYF
many	TRBV28	TRBJ1-5	.	TGTGCCAGCAGTTTTCAGGGTAATCAGCCCCAGCATTTT	CASSFQGNQPQHF
many	TRBV5-1	TRBJ2-3	TRBD2	TGCGCCAGCAGCTTGGCCGTGACTAGCGGGGCCTCAGATACGCAGTATTTT	CASSLAVTSGASDTQYF
.	TRBV7-8	TRBJ2-1	.	TGTGCCAGCAGCTTTAGGGAGATCGACAGGGAGCAGTTCTTC	CASSFREIDREQFF
many	TRBV20-1	TRBJ1-1	TRBD1	TGCAGTGCTAGAGATCCCAACAGGGGGAACACTGAAGCTTTCTTT	CSARDPNRGNTEAFF
many	TRBV20-1	TRBJ1-3	TRBD1	TGCAGTGCGTCAGGACAGGGCTCTGGAAACACCATATATTTT	CSASGQGSGNTIYF
few	TRBV7-2	TRBJ2-5	.	TGTGCCAGCAGCTCTACCCCAACCGGGGCCCAGTACTTC	CASSSTPTGAQYF
few	TRBV7-6	TRBJ1-1	.	TGTGCCAGCAGCTTCATAGGGACGGGGGACCTTAGGGCTGAAGCTTTCTTT	CASSFIGTGDLRAEAFF
few	TRBV18	TRBJ2-1	TRBD2	TGTGCCAGCTCACCCTCTCAGCGGGGGGACAATGAGCAGTTCTTC	CASSPSQRGDNEQFF
many	TRBV7-9	TRBJ2-1	.	TGTGCCAGCAGCCCCCCCGGTCACAATGAGCAGTTCTTC	CASSPPGHNEQFF
many	TRBV6-6	TRBJ2-3	.	TGTGCCAGCAGTTACGGGATGAGGGAAGATACGCAGTATTTT	CASSYGMREDTQYF
many	TRBV12-3/TRBV12-4	TRBJ1-4	.	TGTGCCAGCAGTTACAGGTTTTCTAATGAAAAACTGTTTTTT	CASSYRFSNEKLFF
many	TRBV5-1	TRBJ1-2	.	TGCGCCAGCAGCTCCGGGACACCGGTAGGCTACACCTTC	CASSSGTPVGYTF
many	TRBV20-1	TRBJ1-2	.	TGCAGTGCTAGACCCGGAAGCTATGGCTACACCTTC	CSARPGSYGYTF
many	TRBV6-5	TRBJ1-3	.	TGTGCCAGCAGAAGCAGGACAGTCTCCTCTGGAAACACCATATATTTT	CASRSRTVSSGNTIYF
.	TRBV6-4	TRBJ2-1	TRBD2	TGTGCCAGCAGTGACGGGACTAGCGGTAACAATGAGCAGTTCTTC	CASSDGTSGNNEQFF